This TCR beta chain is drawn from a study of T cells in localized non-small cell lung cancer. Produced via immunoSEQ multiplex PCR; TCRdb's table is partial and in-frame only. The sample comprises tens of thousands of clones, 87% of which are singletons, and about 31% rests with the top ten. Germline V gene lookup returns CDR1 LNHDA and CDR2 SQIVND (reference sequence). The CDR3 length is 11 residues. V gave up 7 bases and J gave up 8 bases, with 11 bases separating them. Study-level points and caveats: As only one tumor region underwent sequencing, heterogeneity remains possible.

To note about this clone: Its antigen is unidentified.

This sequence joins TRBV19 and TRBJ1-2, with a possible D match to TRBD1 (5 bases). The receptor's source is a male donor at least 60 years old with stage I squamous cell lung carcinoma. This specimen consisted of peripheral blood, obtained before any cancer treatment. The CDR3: CASNAGYGYTF. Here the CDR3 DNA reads TGTGCCAGTAATGCAGGGTACGGCTACACCTTC.